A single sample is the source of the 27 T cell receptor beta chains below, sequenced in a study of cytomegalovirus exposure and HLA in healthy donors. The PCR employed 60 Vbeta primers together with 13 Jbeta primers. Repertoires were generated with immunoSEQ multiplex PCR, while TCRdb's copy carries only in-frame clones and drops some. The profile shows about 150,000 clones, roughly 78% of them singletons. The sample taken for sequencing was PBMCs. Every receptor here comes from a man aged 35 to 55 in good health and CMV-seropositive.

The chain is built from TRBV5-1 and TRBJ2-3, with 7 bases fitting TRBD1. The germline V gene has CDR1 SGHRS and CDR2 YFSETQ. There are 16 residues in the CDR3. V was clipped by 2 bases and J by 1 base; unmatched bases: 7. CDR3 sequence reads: CASSFYLRGRTDTQYF. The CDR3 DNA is TGCGCCAGCAGCTTCTATCTGAGGGGGCGCACAGATACGCAGTATTTT.

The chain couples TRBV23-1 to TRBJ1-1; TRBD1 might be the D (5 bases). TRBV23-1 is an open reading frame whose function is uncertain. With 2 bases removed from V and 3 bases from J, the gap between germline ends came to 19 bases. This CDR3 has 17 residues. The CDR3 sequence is CASSQPSRGGVDTEAFF. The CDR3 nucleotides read TGCGCCAGCAGTCAACCTAGTCGGGGGGGAGTGGACACTGAAGCTTTCTTT.

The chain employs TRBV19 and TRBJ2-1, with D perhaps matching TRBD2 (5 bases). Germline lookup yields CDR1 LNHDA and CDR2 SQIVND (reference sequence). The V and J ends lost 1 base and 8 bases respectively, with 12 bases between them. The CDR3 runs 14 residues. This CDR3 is CASSIAARADEQFF. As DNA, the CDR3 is TGTGCCAGTAGTATAGCAGCTCGAGCGGATGAGCAGTTCTTC.

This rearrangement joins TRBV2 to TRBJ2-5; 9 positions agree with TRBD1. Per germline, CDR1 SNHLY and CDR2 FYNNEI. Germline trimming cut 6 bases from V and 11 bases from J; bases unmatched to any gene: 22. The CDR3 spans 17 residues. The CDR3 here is CASRGGDRVTGTEEQYF. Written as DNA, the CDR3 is TGTGCCAGCAGGGGAGGGGACAGGGTCACTGGGACGGAGGAGCAGTACTTC.

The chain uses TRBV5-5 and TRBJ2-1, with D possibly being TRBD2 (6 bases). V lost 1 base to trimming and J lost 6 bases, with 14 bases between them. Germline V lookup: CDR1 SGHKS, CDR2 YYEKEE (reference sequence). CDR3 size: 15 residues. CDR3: CASSLTSGPGNEQFF. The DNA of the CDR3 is TGTGCCAGCAGCTTGACGAGCGGGCCAGGCAATGAGCAGTTCTTC.

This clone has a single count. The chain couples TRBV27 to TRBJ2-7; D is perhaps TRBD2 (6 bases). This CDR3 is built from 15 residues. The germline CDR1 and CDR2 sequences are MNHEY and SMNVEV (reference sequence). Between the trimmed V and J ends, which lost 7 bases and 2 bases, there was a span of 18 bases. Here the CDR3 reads CASTRGGGNTYEQYF. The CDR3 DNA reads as TGTGCCAGCACCCGTGGTGGCGGGAATACCTACGAGCAGTACTTC.

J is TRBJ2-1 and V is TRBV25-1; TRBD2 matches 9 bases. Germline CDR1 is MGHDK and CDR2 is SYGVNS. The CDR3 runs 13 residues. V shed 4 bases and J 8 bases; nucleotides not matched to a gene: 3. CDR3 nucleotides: TGTGCCAGCAGTGGGACTAGCGCTCATGAGCAGTTCTTC. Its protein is CASSGTSAHEQFF.

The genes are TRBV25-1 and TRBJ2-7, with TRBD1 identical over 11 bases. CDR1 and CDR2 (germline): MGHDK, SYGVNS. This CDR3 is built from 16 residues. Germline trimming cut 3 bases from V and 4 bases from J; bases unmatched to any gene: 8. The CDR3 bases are TGTGCCAGCAGTGACCCGGCCGGGACAGGGGGATACGAGCAGTACTTC. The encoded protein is CASSDPAGTGGYEQYF.

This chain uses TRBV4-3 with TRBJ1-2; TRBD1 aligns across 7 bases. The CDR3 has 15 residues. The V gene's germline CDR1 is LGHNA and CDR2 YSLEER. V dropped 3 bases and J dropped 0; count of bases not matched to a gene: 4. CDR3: CASSHRQGTNYGYTF. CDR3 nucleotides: TGCGCCAGCAGCCACCGACAGGGTACTAACTATGGCTACACCTTC.

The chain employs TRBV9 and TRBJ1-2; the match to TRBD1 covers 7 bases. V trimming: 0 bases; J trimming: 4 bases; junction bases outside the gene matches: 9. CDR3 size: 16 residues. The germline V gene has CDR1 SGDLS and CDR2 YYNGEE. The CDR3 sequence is CASSVEGLTGSYGYTF. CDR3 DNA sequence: TGTGCCAGCAGCGTAGAAGGGTTGACAGGGTCCTATGGCTACACCTTC. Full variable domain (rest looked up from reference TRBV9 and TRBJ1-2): DSGVTQTPKHLITATGQRVTLRCSPRSGDLSVYWYQQSLDQGLQFLIQYYNGEERAKGNILERFSAQQFPDLHSELNLSSLELGDSALYFCASSVEGLTGSYGYTFGSGTRLTVV.

Here the CDR3 reads CASSPQNGLNTEAFF. The CDR3 nucleotides are TGTGCCAGCTCACCACAGAACGGTTTGAACACTGAAGCTTTCTTT. The chain links TRBV18 to TRBJ1-1; D gene uncertain. The germline V gene encodes CDR1 KGHSH and CDR2 LQKENI. The V end lost 1 base, the J end lost 0 bases, and 9 bases lay between the germline ends. This CDR3 region has 15 residues.

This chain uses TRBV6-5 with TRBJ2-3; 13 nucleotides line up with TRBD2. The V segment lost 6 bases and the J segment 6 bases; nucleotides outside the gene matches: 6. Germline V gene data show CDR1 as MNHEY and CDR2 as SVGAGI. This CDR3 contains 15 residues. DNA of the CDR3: TGTGCCAGCAGGCGAGGACTAGCGGGAGTTGATACGCAGTATTTT. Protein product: CASRRGLAGVDTQYF.

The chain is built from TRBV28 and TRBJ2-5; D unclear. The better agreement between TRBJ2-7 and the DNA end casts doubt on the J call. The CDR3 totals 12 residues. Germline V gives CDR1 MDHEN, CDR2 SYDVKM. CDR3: CASSRGSYEQYF. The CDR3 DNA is TGTGCCAGCAGTCGAGGCTCCTACGAGCAGTACTTC.

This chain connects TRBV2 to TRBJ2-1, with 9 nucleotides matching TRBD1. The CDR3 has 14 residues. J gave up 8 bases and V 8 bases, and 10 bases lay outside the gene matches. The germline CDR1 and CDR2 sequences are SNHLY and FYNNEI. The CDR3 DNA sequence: TGTGCCAGCGCTAAGGACAGGGGATTCGATGAGCAGTTCTTC. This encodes CASAKDRGFDEQFF.

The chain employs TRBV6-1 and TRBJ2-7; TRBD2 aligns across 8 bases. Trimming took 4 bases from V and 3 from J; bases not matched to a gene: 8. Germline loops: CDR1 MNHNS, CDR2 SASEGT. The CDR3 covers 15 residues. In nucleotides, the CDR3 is TGTGCCAGCAGTGGTGGCGGGAGGACAATCTACGAGCAGTACTTC. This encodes CASSGGGRTIYEQYF.

CDR3 bases: TGTGCCATCTCTAGCGGTCTCGGCTCCTACAATGAGCAGTTCTTC. This codes for CAISSGLGSYNEQFF. The chain employs TRBV27 and TRBJ2-1; TRBD2 agrees at 7 bases. Trimming cost V 10 bases and J 0 bases; bases outside gene matches: 9. Germline V lookup: CDR1 MNHEY, CDR2 SMNVEV (reference sequence). This CDR3 spans 15 amino acids.

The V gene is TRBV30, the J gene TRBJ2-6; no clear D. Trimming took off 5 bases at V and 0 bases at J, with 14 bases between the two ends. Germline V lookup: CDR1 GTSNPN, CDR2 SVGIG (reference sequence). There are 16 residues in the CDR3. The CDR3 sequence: CAWRYSFSSGANVLTF. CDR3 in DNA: TGTGCCTGGCGGTACAGTTTTTCCTCTGGGGCCAACGTCCTGACTTTC.

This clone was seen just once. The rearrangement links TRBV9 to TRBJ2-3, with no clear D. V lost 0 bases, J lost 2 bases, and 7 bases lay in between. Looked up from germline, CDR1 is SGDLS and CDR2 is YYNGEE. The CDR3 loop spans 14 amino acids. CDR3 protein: CASSVGSATDTQYF. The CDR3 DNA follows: TGTGCCAGCAGCGTAGGAAGCGCCACAGATACGCAGTATTTT.

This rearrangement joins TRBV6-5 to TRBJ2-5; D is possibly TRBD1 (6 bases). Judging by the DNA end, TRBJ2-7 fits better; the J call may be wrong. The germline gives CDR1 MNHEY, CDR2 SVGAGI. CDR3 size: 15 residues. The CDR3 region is CASSTSWGHGYEQYF. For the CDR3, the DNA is TGTGCCAGCAGTACCTCATGGGGGCACGGCTACGAGCAGTACTTC.

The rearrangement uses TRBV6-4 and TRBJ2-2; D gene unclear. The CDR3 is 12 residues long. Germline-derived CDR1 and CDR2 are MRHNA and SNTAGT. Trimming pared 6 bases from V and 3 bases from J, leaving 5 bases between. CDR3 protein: CASRKHTGELFF. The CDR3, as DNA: TGTGCCAGCAGGAAGCACACCGGGGAGCTGTTTTTT.

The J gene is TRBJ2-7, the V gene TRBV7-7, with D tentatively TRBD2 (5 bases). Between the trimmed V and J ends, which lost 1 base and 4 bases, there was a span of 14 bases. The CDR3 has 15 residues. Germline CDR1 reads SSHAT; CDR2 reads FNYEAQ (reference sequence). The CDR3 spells CASSLEAGRAYEQYF. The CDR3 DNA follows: TGTGCCAGCAGCTTAGAGGCGGGTCGGGCGTACGAGCAGTACTTC.

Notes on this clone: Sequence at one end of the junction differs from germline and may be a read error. This CDR3 is CSSSLTEYGYTF. CDR3 DNA sequence: TGTTCCAGCAGCTTGACAGAGTATGGCTACACCTTC. The gene calls are TRBV7-9 and TRBJ1-2; D is possibly TRBD1 (5 bases). The CDR3 contains 12 residues. From germline, CDR1 is SEHNR and CDR2 FQNEAQ (reference sequence). The whole variable domain, remainder taken from reference TRBV7-9 and TRBJ1-2, is DTGVSQNPRHKITKRGQNVTFRCDPISEHNRLYWYRQTLGQGPEFLTYFQNEAQLEKSRLLSDRFSAERPKGSFSTLEIQRTEQGDSAMYLCSSSLTEYGYTFGSGTRLTVV.

CDR3 sequence: CASSLGGTGTGANVLTF. The DNA for the CDR3 is TGCGCCAGCAGCCTAGGAGGGACAGGGACTGGGGCCAACGTCCTGACTTTC. This chain links TRBV4-1 with TRBJ2-6; 9 bases map to TRBD1. V lost 4 bases, J lost 2 bases, and 6 bases stayed unmatched. CDR3 size: 17 residues. Germline CDR1 reads MGHRA; CDR2 reads YSYEKL.

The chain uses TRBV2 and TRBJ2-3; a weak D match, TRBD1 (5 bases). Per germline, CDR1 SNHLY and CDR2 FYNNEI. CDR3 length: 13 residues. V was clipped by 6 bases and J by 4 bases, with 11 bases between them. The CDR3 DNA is TGTGCCAGCAGGGGGCCCCCAGCAGATACGCAGTATTTT. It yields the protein CASRGPPADTQYF.

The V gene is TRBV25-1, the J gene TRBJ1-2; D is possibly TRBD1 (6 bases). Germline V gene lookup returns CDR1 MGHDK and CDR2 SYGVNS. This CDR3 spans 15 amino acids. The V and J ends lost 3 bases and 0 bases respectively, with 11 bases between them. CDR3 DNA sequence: TGTGCCAGCAGTGATCCTGGGGGCTCTAACTATGGCTACACCTTC. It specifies CASSDPGGSNYGYTF.

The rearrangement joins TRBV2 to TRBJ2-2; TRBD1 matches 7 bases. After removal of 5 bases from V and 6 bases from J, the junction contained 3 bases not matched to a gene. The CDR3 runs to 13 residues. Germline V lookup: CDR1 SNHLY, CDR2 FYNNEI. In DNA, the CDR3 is TGTGCCAGCAGTCTAGGGGGCCCCGGGGAGCTGTTTTTT. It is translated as CASSLGGPGELFF.

CDR3 protein: CASGPGQRSEKLFF. The DNA of the CDR3 is TGTGCCAGCGGCCCGGGACAGCGGAGTGAAAAACTGTTTTTT. The V call is TRBV25-1, the J call TRBJ1-4, with TRBD1 matching over 7 bases. CDR1 is MGHDK and CDR2 is SYGVNS in the germline V gene. The CDR3 sequence is 14 residues long. V was pared by 8 bases and J by 7 bases, with 10 bases of the junction left unmatched.